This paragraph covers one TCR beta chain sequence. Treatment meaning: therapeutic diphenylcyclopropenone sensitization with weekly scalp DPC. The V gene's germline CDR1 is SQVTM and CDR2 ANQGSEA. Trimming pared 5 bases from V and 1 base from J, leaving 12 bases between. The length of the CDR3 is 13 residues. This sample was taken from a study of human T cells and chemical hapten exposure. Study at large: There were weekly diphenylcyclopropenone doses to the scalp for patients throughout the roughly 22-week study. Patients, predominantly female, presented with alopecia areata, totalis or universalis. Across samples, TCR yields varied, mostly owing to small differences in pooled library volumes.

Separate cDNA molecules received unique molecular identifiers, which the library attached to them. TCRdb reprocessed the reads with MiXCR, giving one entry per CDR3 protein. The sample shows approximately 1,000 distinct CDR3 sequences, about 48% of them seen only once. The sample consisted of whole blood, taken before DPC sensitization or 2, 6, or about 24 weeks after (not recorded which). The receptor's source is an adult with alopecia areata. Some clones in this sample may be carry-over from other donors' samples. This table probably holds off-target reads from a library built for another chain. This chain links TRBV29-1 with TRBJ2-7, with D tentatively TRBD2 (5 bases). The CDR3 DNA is TGCAGCGTTACGACCGGAGGATCCTACGAGCAGTACTTC. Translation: CSVTTGGSYEQYF.